A selection of T cell receptor beta chains follows, all from one sample in a study of T cells in localized non-small cell lung cancer. Assay used: immunoSEQ multiplex PCR; TCRdb lists only in-frame clones, some missing. The sample shows fewer than 25,000 clones, 85% to 90% of them seen only once. The specimen comprised peripheral blood, sampled before any cancer treatment. These receptors came from a male donor at least 60 years old with stage I lung adenocarcinoma. The CDR3 runs from the conserved cysteine through the conserved F or W. D genes are given only for firm matches.

d_call: .; cdr3_length: 15; v_call: TRBV19; j_call: TRBJ2-1; cdr3_nt: TGTGCCAGTAGTATAGAGGGGGCGATTAGGAATGAGCAGTTCTTC; cdr3_aa: CASSIEGAIRNEQFF
d_call: TRBD2; cdr3_length: 15; v_call: TRBV28; j_call: TRBJ2-3; cdr3_nt: TGTGCCAGCAGTTTGATAGCGCCAATTGCGGGGGCGCAGTATTTT; cdr3_aa: CASSLIAPIAGAQYF
d_call: TRBD1; cdr3_length: 16; v_call: TRBV6-5; j_call: TRBJ1-3; cdr3_nt: TGTGCCAGCAGTTATGGGACAGAGAGCTCTGGAAACACCATATATTTT; cdr3_aa: CASSYGTESSGNTIYF
d_call: .; cdr3_length: 15; v_call: TRBV5-1; j_call: TRBJ2-3; cdr3_nt: TGCGCCAGCAGGGAGGGACCTAACCCCACAGATACGCAGTATTTT; cdr3_aa: CASREGPNPTDTQYF
d_call: .; cdr3_length: 14; v_call: TRBV7-2; j_call: TRBJ2-3; cdr3_nt: TGTGCCAGCAGCCAGGGGCAGGTTGGGGATACGCAGTATTTT; cdr3_aa: CASSQGQVGDTQYF
d_call: .; cdr3_length: 13; v_call: TRBV9; j_call: TRBJ1-3; cdr3_nt: TGTGCCAGCAGCGCGCCTTCTGGAAACACCATATATTTT; cdr3_aa: CASSAPSGNTIYF
d_call: .; cdr3_length: 14; v_call: TRBV9; j_call: TRBJ2-5; cdr3_nt: TGTGCCAGCAGTTTTTCGCAGGGTGGAGAGACCCAGTACTTC; cdr3_aa: CASSFSQGGETQYF
d_call: .; cdr3_length: 15; v_call: TRBV7-2; j_call: TRBJ1-2; cdr3_nt: TGTGCCAGCAGCTTAGAAGGGGCAGGGGTAGGTGGCTACACCTTC; cdr3_aa: CASSLEGAGVGGYTF
d_call: TRBD1; cdr3_length: 14; v_call: TRBV2; j_call: TRBJ2-3; cdr3_nt: TGTGCCAGCAGTCTCGACAGGGGCGCAGATACGCAGTATTTT; cdr3_aa: CASSLDRGADTQYF
d_call: .; cdr3_length: 14; v_call: TRBV28; j_call: TRBJ1-5; cdr3_nt: TGTGCCAGCACCCCTTCGGGGGGCAATCAGCCCCAGCATTTT; cdr3_aa: CASTPSGGNQPQHF
d_call: TRBD1; cdr3_length: 16; v_call: TRBV29-1; j_call: TRBJ2-2; cdr3_nt: TGCAGCGGCCCGGGACAGGGGGCGCGGTGCACCGGGGAGCTGTTTTTT; cdr3_aa: CSGPGQGARCTGELFF
d_call: .; cdr3_length: 15; v_call: TRBV27; j_call: TRBJ1-1; cdr3_nt: TGTGCCAGCAGCCTGGGTGCAGGCATGAACACTGAAGCTTTCTTT; cdr3_aa: CASSLGAGMNTEAFF
d_call: .; cdr3_length: 14; v_call: TRBV30; j_call: TRBJ1-6; cdr3_nt: TGTGCCACGGACGGTGACTCCTATAATTCACCCCTCCACTTT; cdr3_aa: CATDGDSYNSPLHF
d_call: TRBD2; cdr3_length: 14; v_call: TRBV2; j_call: TRBJ2-3; cdr3_nt: TGTGCCAGCCTAGCGGGGGCTTCCACAGATACGCAGTATTTT; cdr3_aa: CASLAGASTDTQYF
d_call: .; cdr3_length: 16; v_call: TRBV10-2; j_call: TRBJ2-2; cdr3_nt: TGCGCCAGCAGTGAGCCGATCGTGGGTCGAACCGGGGAGCTGTTTTTT; cdr3_aa: CASSEPIVGRTGELFF
d_call: .; cdr3_length: 12; v_call: TRBV28; j_call: TRBJ2-4; cdr3_nt: TGTGCCAGCAGTTTGTGGGGAAACATTCAGTACTTC; cdr3_aa: CASSLWGNIQYF
d_call: .; cdr3_length: 15; v_call: TRBV7-8; j_call: TRBJ1-3; cdr3_nt: TGTGCCAGCAGCTTCGCCGAAGACAGGGGAAACACCATATATTTT; cdr3_aa: CASSFAEDRGNTIYF
d_call: .; cdr3_length: 14; v_call: TRBV27; j_call: TRBJ2-1; cdr3_nt: TGTGCCAGCAGTTCCCCACCCAGGGCCAATGAGCAGTTCTTC; cdr3_aa: CASSSPPRANEQFF
d_call: TRBD2; cdr3_length: 15; v_call: TRBV30; j_call: TRBJ2-5; cdr3_nt: TGTGCCTGGATTCCGGGACTAGCGGATCAAGGGACCCAGTACTTC; cdr3_aa: CAWIPGLADQGTQYF
d_call: .; cdr3_length: 13; v_call: TRBV7-9; j_call: TRBJ1-1; cdr3_nt: TGTGCCAGCAGCTTAGGCAGGTACACTGAAGCTTTCTTT; cdr3_aa: CASSLGRYTEAFF
d_call: .; cdr3_length: 14; v_call: TRBV7-6; j_call: TRBJ1-1; cdr3_nt: TGTGCCAGCAGCCCTTGGACGAGGAACACTGAAGCTTTCTTT; cdr3_aa: CASSPWTRNTEAFF
d_call: .; cdr3_length: 15; v_call: TRBV6-6; j_call: TRBJ2-3; cdr3_nt: TGTGCCAGCAGTTACGAAAACCCACCAACAGATACGCAGTATTTT; cdr3_aa: CASSYENPPTDTQYF
d_call: .; cdr3_length: 16; v_call: TRBV5-4; j_call: TRBJ2-7; cdr3_nt: TGTGCCAGCAGCTTGGGGACCACCGGCGGGAAATACGAGCAGTACTTC; cdr3_aa: CASSLGTTGGKYEQYF
d_call: .; cdr3_length: 14; v_call: TRBV28; j_call: TRBJ1-6; cdr3_nt: TGTGCCAGCAGCTCGGACAGCCAGAATTCACCCCTCCACTTT; cdr3_aa: CASSSDSQNSPLHF
d_call: .; cdr3_length: 14; v_call: TRBV7-9; j_call: TRBJ2-2; cdr3_nt: TGTGCCAGTCTTGACCTGCCGAACACCGGGGAGCTGTTTTTT; cdr3_aa: CASLDLPNTGELFF
d_call: TRBD1; cdr3_length: 14; v_call: TRBV10-3; j_call: TRBJ1-1; cdr3_nt: TGTGCCATCAGCAATCCGACAGGGAGCACTGAAGCTTTCTTT; cdr3_aa: CAISNPTGSTEAFF
d_call: TRBD1; cdr3_length: 17; v_call: TRBV27; j_call: TRBJ2-4; cdr3_nt: TGTGCCAGCAGTACGTTCCGGGACAGGGGGCCTGGAAACATTCAGTACTTC; cdr3_aa: CASSTFRDRGPGNIQYF
d_call: TRBD1; cdr3_length: 13; v_call: TRBV5-4; j_call: TRBJ2-7; cdr3_nt: TGTGCCAGCAGCGTACAGACAGGGAACGAGCAGTACTTC; cdr3_aa: CASSVQTGNEQYF
d_call: .; cdr3_length: 14; v_call: TRBV6-5; j_call: TRBJ1-6; cdr3_nt: TGTGCCAGCAATGGAGGGGGAGTGGGGTCACCCCTCCACTTT; cdr3_aa: CASNGGGVGSPLHF
d_call: .; cdr3_length: 16; v_call: TRBV25-1; j_call: TRBJ2-4; cdr3_nt: TGTGCCAGCAGTGAATCGGGGGATCTCGGCAAAAACATTCAGTACTTC; cdr3_aa: CASSESGDLGKNIQYF
d_call: .; cdr3_length: 15; v_call: TRBV5-8; j_call: TRBJ1-3; cdr3_nt: TGTGCCAGCAGCCGGGCTAGGGCAGGTGGAAACACCATATATTTT; cdr3_aa: CASSRARAGGNTIYF
d_call: .; cdr3_length: 14; v_call: TRBV6-1; j_call: TRBJ1-2; cdr3_nt: TGTGCCAGCAGTGGGGACCGGACCGTCTATGGCTACACCTTC; cdr3_aa: CASSGDRTVYGYTF
d_call: TRBD2; cdr3_length: 15; v_call: TRBV7-2; j_call: TRBJ2-1; cdr3_nt: TGTGCCAGCAGCTCCTGGACTAGCTCCTACAATGAGCAGTTCTTC; cdr3_aa: CASSSWTSSYNEQFF
d_call: TRBD1; cdr3_length: 16; v_call: TRBV9; j_call: TRBJ1-2; cdr3_nt: TGTGCCAGCAGCGTAGATGGGGGCAGGGGGACCTATGGCTACACCTTC; cdr3_aa: CASSVDGGRGTYGYTF
d_call: .; cdr3_length: 16; v_call: TRBV6-1; j_call: TRBJ2-1; cdr3_nt: TGTGCCAGCAGTGAAAGTAGGGTTCCACTCGTCCATGAGCAGTTCTTC; cdr3_aa: CASSESRVPLVHEQFF
d_call: TRBD1; cdr3_length: 14; v_call: TRBV6-1; j_call: TRBJ2-1; cdr3_nt: TGTGCCAGCACTGATAGGGGGCGCGGTAGTGAGCAGTTCTTC; cdr3_aa: CASTDRGRGSEQFF
d_call: TRBD1; cdr3_length: 15; v_call: TRBV9; j_call: TRBJ1-2; cdr3_nt: TGTGCCAGCAGCGTAGAGGCCGGGACAGGCTATGGCTACACCTTC; cdr3_aa: CASSVEAGTGYGYTF